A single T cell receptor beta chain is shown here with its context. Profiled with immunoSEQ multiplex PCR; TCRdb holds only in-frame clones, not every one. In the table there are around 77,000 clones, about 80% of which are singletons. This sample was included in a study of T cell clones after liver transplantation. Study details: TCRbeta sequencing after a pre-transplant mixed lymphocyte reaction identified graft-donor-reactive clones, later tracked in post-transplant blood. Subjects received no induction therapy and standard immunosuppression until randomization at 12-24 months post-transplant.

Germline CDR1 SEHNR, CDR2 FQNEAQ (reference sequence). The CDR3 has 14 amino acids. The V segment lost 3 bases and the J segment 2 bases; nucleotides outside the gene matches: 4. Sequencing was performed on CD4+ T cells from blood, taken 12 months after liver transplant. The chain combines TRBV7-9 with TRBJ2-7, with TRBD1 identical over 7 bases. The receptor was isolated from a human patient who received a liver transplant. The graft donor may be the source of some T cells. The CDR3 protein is CASSLGTVTYEQYF. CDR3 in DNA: TGTGCCAGCAGCTTGGGGACAGTCACCTACGAGCAGTACTTC.